The clone carrying this TCR beta chain was detected only a few times. Its antigen is undetermined. The junction departs from the called germline gene at one end, perhaps through a read error. The sample's treatment: oral pan-JAK inhibitor, 5-10 mg twice daily. This sample is part of a study of CD8+ T cells in alopecia areata. About the research overall: Treatment of the treated patients consisted of oral tofacitinib, 5 to 10 mg twice daily.

Study-level findings and limits: Any link of baseline CD8+ expansion to response, resting on one nonresponder, remains uncertain. Tofacitinib significantly brought down scalp clonality and expanded CD8+ clones among top 100.

Following extraction, RNA underwent reverse transcription to cDNA, which served as the sequencing template. TCRdb keeps only in-frame clones here, not all; method: immunoSEQ multiplex PCR. The sample lists 100,000 to 130,000 clones, roughly 89% occurring once. This CDR3 has 15 residues. Looked up from germline, CDR1 is SGHNT and CDR2 is YYREEE (reference sequence). The material was CD8+ T cells sorted from blood, obtained at week 24, from a patient treated with tofacitinib. The rearrangement joins TRBV5-4 to TRBJ1-2; no clear D. This TCR came from a human donor with alopecia areata. The CDR3 protein is CASSQGRTPNYGYTF. The DNA for the CDR3 is TGCGCCAGCAGCCAAGGACGGACTCCTAACTATGGCTACACCTTC.